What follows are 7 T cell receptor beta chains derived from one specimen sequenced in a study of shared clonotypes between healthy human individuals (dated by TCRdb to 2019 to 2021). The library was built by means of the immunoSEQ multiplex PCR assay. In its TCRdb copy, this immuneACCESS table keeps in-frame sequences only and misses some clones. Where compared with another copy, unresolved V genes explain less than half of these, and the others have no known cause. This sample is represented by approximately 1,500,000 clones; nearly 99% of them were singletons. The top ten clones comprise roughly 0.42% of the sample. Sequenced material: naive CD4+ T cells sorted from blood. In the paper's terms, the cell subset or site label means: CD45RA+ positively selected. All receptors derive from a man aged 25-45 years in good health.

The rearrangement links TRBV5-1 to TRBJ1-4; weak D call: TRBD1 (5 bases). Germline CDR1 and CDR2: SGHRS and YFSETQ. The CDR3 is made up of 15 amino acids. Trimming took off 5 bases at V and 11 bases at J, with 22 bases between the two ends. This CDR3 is CASSPSGTSVSKLFF. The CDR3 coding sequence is TGCGCCAGCAGTCCTTCCGGGACCTCCGTGTCTAAACTGTTTTTT.

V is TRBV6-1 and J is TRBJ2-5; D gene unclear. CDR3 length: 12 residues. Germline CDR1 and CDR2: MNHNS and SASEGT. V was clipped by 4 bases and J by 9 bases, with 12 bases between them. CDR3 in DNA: TGTGCCAGCAGTGGTGGCTATTTAGCCCAGTACTTC. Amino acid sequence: CASSGGYLAQYF.

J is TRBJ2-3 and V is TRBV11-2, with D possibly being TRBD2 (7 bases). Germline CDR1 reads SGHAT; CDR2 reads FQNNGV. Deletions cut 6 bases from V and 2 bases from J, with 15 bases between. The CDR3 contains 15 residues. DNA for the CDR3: TGTGCCAGCAGACGGAGGGAGGGGGACACAGATACGCAGTATTTT. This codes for CASRRREGDTDTQYF. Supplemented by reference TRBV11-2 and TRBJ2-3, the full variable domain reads EAGVAQSPRYKIIEKRQSVAFWCNPISGHATLYWYQQILGQGPKLLIQFQNNGVVDDSQLPKDRFSAERLKGVDSTLKIQPAKLEDSAVYLCASRRREGDTDTQYFGPGTRLTVL.

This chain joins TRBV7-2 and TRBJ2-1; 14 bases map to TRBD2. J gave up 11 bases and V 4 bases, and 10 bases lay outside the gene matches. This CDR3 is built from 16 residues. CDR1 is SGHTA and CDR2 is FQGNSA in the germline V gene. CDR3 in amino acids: CASSYGSGTSGSKQFF. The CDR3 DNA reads TGTGCCAGCAGCTATGGGTCCGGGACTAGCGGGAGTAAGCAGTTCTTC.

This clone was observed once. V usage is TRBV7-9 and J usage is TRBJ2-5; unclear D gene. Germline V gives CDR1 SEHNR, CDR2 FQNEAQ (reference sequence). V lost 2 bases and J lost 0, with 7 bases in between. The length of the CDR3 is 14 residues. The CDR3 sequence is CASSLSRNQETQYF. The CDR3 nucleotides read TGTGCCAGCAGCTTATCAAGGAACCAAGAGACCCAGTACTTC.

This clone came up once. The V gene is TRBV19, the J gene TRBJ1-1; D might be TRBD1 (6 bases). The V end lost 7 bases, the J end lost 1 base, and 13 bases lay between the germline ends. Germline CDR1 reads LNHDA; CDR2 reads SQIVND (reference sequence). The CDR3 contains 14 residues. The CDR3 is CASKPTTGNTEAFF. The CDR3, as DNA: TGTGCCAGTAAACCCACGACAGGGAACACTGAAGCTTTCTTT. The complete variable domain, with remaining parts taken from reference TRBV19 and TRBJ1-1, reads DGGITQSPKYLFRKEGQNVTLSCEQNLNHDAMYWYRQDPGQGLRLIYYSQIVNDFQKGDIAEGYSVSREKKESFPLTVTSAQKNPTAFYLCASKPTTGNTEAFFGQGTRLTVV.

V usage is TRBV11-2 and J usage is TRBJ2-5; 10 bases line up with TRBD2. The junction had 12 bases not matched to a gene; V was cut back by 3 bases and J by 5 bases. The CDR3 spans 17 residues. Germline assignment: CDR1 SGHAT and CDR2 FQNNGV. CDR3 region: CASSFLSGSGRVETQYF. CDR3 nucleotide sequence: TGTGCCAGCAGCTTTCTTTCGGGAAGCGGGAGGGTGGAGACCCAGTACTTC.